One T cell receptor beta chain is described in this entry. Antigen: not known. These data come from a study of OX40 agonist ivuxolimab in advanced cancers. On the study more broadly: Those treated in dose escalation had hepatocellular carcinoma, melanoma, renal cell cancer or head and neck cancer.

Germline CDR1 MNHEY, CDR2 SMNVEV (reference sequence). Trimming cost V 1 base and J 0 bases, with 10 bases left between them. The length of the CDR3 is 15 residues. Only in-frame clones appear in the TCRdb table, and some are missing; sequencing was by immunoSEQ multiplex PCR. The repertoire holds 60,000 to 65,000 clones, nearly 90% seen once, with 12% in the top ten. General study findings and limits: CD4+ and CD8+ T cells in blood underwent clonal expansion by week 6 at 0.1 to 3.0 mg/kg.

Sequenced here: CD4+ or CD8+ T cells sorted from blood, sampled in a trial of the OX40 agonist ivuxolimab. The TCR was taken from an adult with an advanced solid tumor such as melanoma, head and neck, liver or kidney cancer. V is TRBV27 and J is TRBJ2-7; tentatively, D is TRBD1 or TRBD2 (5 bases each). CDR3 sequence: CASSLWSGASYEQYF. The CDR3 DNA is TGTGCCAGCAGTTTATGGTCCGGGGCCTCCTACGAGCAGTACTTC.